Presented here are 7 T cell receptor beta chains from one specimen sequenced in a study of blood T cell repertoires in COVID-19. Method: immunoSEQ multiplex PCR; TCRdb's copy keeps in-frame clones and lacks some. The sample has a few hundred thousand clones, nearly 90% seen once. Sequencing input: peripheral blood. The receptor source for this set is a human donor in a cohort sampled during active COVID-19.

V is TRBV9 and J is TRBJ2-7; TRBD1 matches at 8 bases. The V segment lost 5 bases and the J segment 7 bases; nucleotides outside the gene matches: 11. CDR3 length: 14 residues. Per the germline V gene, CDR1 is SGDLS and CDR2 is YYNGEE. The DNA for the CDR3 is TGTGCCAGCAGTGTGGGGCAGGGGGCGGGGGAGCAGTACTTC. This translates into CASSVGQGAGEQYF.

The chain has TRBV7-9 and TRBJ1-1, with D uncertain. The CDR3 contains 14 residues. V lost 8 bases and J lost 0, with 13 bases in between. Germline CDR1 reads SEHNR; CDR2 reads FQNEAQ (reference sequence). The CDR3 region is CASDPHGVNTEAFF. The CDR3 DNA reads TGTGCCAGCGACCCCCACGGGGTGAACACTGAAGCTTTCTTT.

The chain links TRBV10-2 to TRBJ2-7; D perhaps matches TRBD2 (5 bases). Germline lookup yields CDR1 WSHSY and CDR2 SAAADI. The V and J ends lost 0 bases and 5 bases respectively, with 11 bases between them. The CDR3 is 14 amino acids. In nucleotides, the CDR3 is TGCGCCAGCAGTGAGTCTAGAAGCGGCAACGAGCAGTACTTC. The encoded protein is CASSESRSGNEQYF.

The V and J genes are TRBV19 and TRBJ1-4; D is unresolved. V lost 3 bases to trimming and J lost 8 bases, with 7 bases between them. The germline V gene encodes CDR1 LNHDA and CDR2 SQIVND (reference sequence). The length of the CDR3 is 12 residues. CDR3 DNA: TGTGCCAGTAGTATGTCGGGAGAAAAACTGTTTTTT. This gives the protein CASSMSGEKLFF.

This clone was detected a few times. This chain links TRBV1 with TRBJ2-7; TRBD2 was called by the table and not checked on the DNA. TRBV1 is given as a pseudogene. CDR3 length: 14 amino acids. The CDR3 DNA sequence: TGCACCAGCAGCCAAGTTAGAAATTACTACGAGCAGTACTTC. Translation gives CTSSQVRNYYEQYF.

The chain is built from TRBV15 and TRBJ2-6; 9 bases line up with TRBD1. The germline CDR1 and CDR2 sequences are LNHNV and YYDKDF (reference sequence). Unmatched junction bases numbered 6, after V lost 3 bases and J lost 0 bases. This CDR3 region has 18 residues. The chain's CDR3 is CATSRKTGGSSGANVLTF. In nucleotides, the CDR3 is TGTGCCACCAGCAGGAAGACAGGGGGGAGCTCTGGGGCCAACGTCCTGACTTTC. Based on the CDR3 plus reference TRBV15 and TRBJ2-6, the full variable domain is DAMVIQNPRYQVTQFGKPVTLSCSQTLNHNVMYWYQQKSSQAPKLLFHYYDKDFNNEADTPDNFQSRRPNTSFCFLDIRSPGLGDTAMYLCATSRKTGGSSGANVLTFGAGSRLTVL.

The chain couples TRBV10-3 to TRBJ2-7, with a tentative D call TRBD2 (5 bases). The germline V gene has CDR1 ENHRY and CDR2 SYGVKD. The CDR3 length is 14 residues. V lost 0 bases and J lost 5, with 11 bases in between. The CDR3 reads CAISESSSGNEQYF. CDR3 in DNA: TGTGCCATCAGTGAGTCGTCCTCCGGGAACGAGCAGTACTTC.